This T cell receptor (beta chain) came from a study of blood T cell repertoires in COVID-19 (TCRdb year 2020). Broadly, across the study: Samples from collaborators originated in the United States, Italy and Spain and spanned both the acute and convalescent phases of COVID-19. Nearly every sample came with metadata listing a de-identified subject ID, COVID-19 status, age in years and sex. Where available, HLA class I and class II types were taken from metadata supplied by the sample provider and were not determined by assay-based typing. The dataset comprised deeply sampled blood TCRbeta repertoires from subjects exposed to, actively infected with, or recovered from COVID-19. The prospective study material was composed of cDNA or gDNA derived from T cells, B-cell-depleted T cells, or PBMCs. The samples were drawn from the first 160 participants of the ongoing ImmuneRACE study and from roughly 1,300 subjects provided by 6 global collaborators. A freely available public database, intended as a resource for researchers studying the immune response to SARS-CoV-2, is where the repertoires were released. Summary of the overall study and its limitations: The amount of clinical and demographic metadata varied by source and participant and was provided uncurated.

Details on this clone: Its binding antigen is unknown. Base qualities were left out, and no much larger clone turns up one base away.

One collaborating source in Seattle enrolled patients during active infection and followed them longitudinally through the course of disease. Each collaborating institution followed its own protocols to collect whole blood in K2EDTA tubes. For TCRbeta analysis, collaborators shipped samples in one of three forms: frozen whole blood, isolated PBMCs, or DNA extracted from either of those sample types. TCRbeta CDR3 regions were amplified from genomic DNA by means of the immunoSEQ Assay, a bias-controlled multiplex PCR. The authors' analysis ran thus. The number of nucleated cells in each sample was estimated by amplification of reference gene primers within the assay. To quantify the absolute abundance of each unique TCRbeta CDR3 rearrangement, sequence reads were collapsed and filtered. For each sample, productive Simpson clonality was calculated by taking the square root of Simpson's diversity index across productive rearrangements. The table comes from immuneACCESS by way of TCRdb, which keeps in-frame sequences with V and J called. Part of the clones is missing from these tables; in studies checked, under half for an unresolved V gene and the rest for unknown reasons. V, J and clone size were drawn from that table, and D and trimming were deduced from the DNA. Here the sample has roughly 200,000 clones; about 80% occur a single time. Approximately 8% of the sample goes to the ten largest clones.

The CDR3 sequence holds 15 residues, the cysteine and phenylalanine included. The DNA shown is the 45-base CDR3, in frame from base 1. CDR1 is given as MNHEY and CDR2 as SVGAGI, both from the germline V gene. Trimming takes 8 bases from V and 1 base from J, and the germline ends sit 17 bases apart. The chain is assembled from TRBV6-5 and TRBJ1-1, with a tentative D gene TRBD1 over 6 matching bases. The sequenced sample was peripheral blood. This TCR was recovered from a woman aged 60-75 years with COVID-19, enrolled during active disease. The DNA sequence follows: TGTGCCAGCTTAGGCCGCAGGGGAAGGAACACTGAAGCTTTCTTT. This encodes CASLGRRGRNTEAFF.